The text below deals with one T cell receptor beta chain. This sample was included in a study of blood T cell repertoires in COVID-19. Per the germline V gene, CDR1 is LNHNV and CDR2 is YYDKDF (reference sequence). This CDR3 region has 14 residues. V shed 7 bases and J 4 bases; nucleotides not matched to a gene: 9. Method: immunoSEQ multiplex PCR; TCRdb's copy keeps in-frame clones and lacks some. The sample lists approximately 330,000 clones, around 85% occurring once. This clonotype was obtained from a middle-aged woman with acute COVID-19. The rearrangement joins TRBV15 to TRBJ1-1, with 7 bases fitting TRBD1. Sequenced: PBMCs or T cells enriched from blood (not recorded which). The CDR3 DNA follows: TGTGCCACCAAAGCTACAGGGGTGGGCACTGAAGCTTTCTTT. Its protein is CATKATGVGTEAFF.